This T cell receptor beta chain appears in the sequencing data of a study of radiotherapy plus CTLA-4 blockade in lung cancer. Overall study: Disease control reached less than 40%, with objective responses in roughly 17%.

V was clipped by 0 bases and J by 8 bases, with 15 bases between them. CDR1 and CDR2 (germline): SGHRS, YFSETQ. The CDR3 spans 16 residues. TCRdb's table, derived via immunoSEQ multiplex PCR, lists solely in-frame clones and lacks some. Of about 97,000 clones detected, about 70% appear once; the ten largest clones hold around 2.8%. Findings and caveats of the study: Early blood T cell clone changes and increased post-radiation serum interferon-beta were reportedly the strongest response predictors.

As to this clone: Its antigen is undetermined.

CTLA-4 blockade using ipilimumab, together with focal radiation, was received by patients with chemo-refractory metastatic non-small-cell lung cancer. Sequencing was performed on peripheral blood, taken from a patient treated with radiotherapy plus ipilimumab. This sequence originates from a human donor with non-small cell lung cancer who had a partial response to radiotherapy plus ipilimumab. Some clones in this sample may be carry-over from other donors' samples. The chain joins TRBV5-1 to TRBJ1-6; a weak D match, TRBD1 (6 bases). This CDR3 reads CASSLAGGSRDSPLHF. The CDR3 coding sequence is TGCGCCAGCAGCTTGGCGGGGGGCTCCAGGGATTCACCCCTCCACTTT.